This passage covers 11 T cell receptor beta chains from one sample sequenced in a study of blood T cells in healthy people across ages. The use of a sample-barcoded 5' primer and a J-beta primer mix characterized a second PCR of roughly 6 to 11 cycles. MiXCR was run by TCRdb on the 5' RACE reads, yielding one entry per CDR3 protein. The table records about a million distinct CDR3 sequences, 45% to 50% of them present only once. Sequenced: blood. The receptor set was obtained from a young man in good health.

The V call is TRBV20-1, the J call TRBJ2-1; D remains ambiguous. Germline CDR1 is DFQATT and CDR2 is SNEGSKA (reference sequence). This CDR3 spans 12 amino acids. Trimming cost V 5 bases and J 6 bases, with 11 bases left between them. CDR3 DNA sequence: TGCAGTGCTCCCGTGGACCGCAATGAGCAGTTCTTC. This encodes CSAPVDRNEQFF.

J is TRBJ2-6 and V is TRBV7-2; D unresolved. CDR1 and CDR2 (germline): SGHTA, FQGNSA. Trimming removed 2 bases at V and 0 bases at J, with 5 bases between. The CDR3 is made up of 15 amino acids. The CDR3 loop reads CASSLIVSGANVLTF. As DNA, the CDR3 is TGTGCCAGCAGCTTAATCGTCTCTGGGGCCAACGTCCTGACTTTC.

The V gene is TRBV4-3, the J gene TRBJ1-5; possibly TRBD1 for D (5 bases). Deletions cut 1 base from V and 1 base from J, with 8 bases between. Per germline, CDR1 LGHNA and CDR2 YSLEER. The length of the CDR3 is 15 residues. The CDR3 is CASSQARGSNQPQHF. The CDR3 region has the DNA TGCGCCAGCAGCCAAGCCCGGGGCAGCAATCAGCCCCAGCATTTT.

The rearrangement uses TRBV18 and TRBJ1-2; D is unclear. This CDR3 has 14 residues. CDR1 is KGHSH, CDR2 LQKENI, per germline. The V end was cut by 0 bases, the J end by 4 bases, with 9 bases between. CDR3 protein: CASSPPFSGYGYTF. The CDR3 bases are TGTGCCAGCTCACCACCATTCTCGGGCTATGGCTACACCTTC.

The chain links TRBV10-3 to TRBJ1-5; D ambiguous. Deletions cut 0 bases from V and 11 bases from J, with 8 bases between. Germline V lookup: CDR1 ENHRY, CDR2 SYGVKD. The CDR3 spans 12 residues. CDR3 loop: CAISESLETQHF. In nucleotides, the CDR3 is TGTGCCATCAGTGAGTCCCTTGAGACCCAGCATTTT.

V and J are TRBV7-2 and TRBJ1-6; TRBD1 is a possible D gene (6 bases). Germline-derived CDR1 and CDR2 are SGHTA and FQGNSA. This CDR3 is built from 15 residues. The V and J ends lost 5 bases and 6 bases respectively, with 14 bases between them. The CDR3 spells CASSREADSNSPLHF. CDR3 nucleotides: TGTGCCAGCAGCCGAGAGGCGGACAGTAATTCACCCCTCCACTTT.

Only a few counts were recorded for this clonotype. The chain carries TRBV5-1 and TRBJ2-7; weak D call: TRBD1 (6 bases). This CDR3 has 14 amino acids. V lost 6 bases and J lost 4, with 17 bases in between. The germline V gene has CDR1 SGHRS and CDR2 YFSETQ. Here the CDR3 DNA reads TGCGCCAGCACCAAGAACCTTCAGGGGTACGAGCAGTACTTC. The encoded protein is CASTKNLQGYEQYF.

The rearrangement links TRBV13 to TRBJ1-2, with 8 bases lining up with TRBD1. The J segment lost 1 base and the V segment lost 2 bases, leaving 18 bases of the junction unmatched. The CDR3 length is 20 residues. Germline V lookup: CDR1 PRHDT, CDR2 FYEKMQ (reference sequence). This CDR3 is CASSLTLKYTGTGLNYGYTF. Here the CDR3 DNA reads TGTGCCAGCAGCTTAACCCTGAAATATACCGGGACAGGCCTTAACTATGGCTACACCTTC.

This clonotype came up a few times. The chain links TRBV4-3 to TRBJ2-1; tentative D call: TRBD2 (6 bases). This CDR3 is built from 16 residues. Trimming shortened V by 0 bases and J by 4 bases, and 13 bases separated the two germline ends. Germline lookup yields CDR1 LGHNA and CDR2 YSLEER. CDR3 in DNA: TGCGCCAGCAGCCAAGATGAGCGGGCTACATACAATGAGCAGTTCTTC. Its protein product is CASSQDERATYNEQFF.

The chain recombines TRBV7-2 with TRBJ1-1, with unresolved D. Trimming removed 6 bases from V and 4 bases from J, with 12 bases in between. Germline V CDR1 and CDR2: SGHTA, FQGNSA. The CDR3 extends over 13 amino acids. The CDR3 bases are TGTGCCAGCAGGACGTATCGGGCCACTGAAGCTTTCTTT. Translated: CASRTYRATEAFF.

This clonotype has a count of ten or more. The chain uses TRBV6-5 and TRBJ2-7; 7 nucleotides match TRBD1. The length of the CDR3 is 12 residues. The J segment lost 4 bases and the V segment lost 11 bases, leaving 8 bases of the junction unmatched. Germline V gives CDR1 MNHEY, CDR2 SVGAGI. CDR3: CARPDRSYEQYF. The DNA for the CDR3 is TGTGCCCGACCGGACAGGTCTTACGAGCAGTACTTC.